This T cell receptor (beta chain) was sequenced in a study of cytomegalovirus exposure and HLA in healthy donors. Per the germline V gene, CDR1 is MNHEY and CDR2 is SMNVEV (reference sequence). V shed 0 bases and J 7 bases; nucleotides not matched to a gene: 18. The length of the CDR3 is 20 residues. In the PCR, 60 Vbeta and 13 Jbeta primers were used. Authors' data handling: There were around 80 million unique TCR beta chains by a later count, and about 11 million of them were shared. The assay was immunoSEQ multiplex PCR, and TCRdb's table has in-frame clones only and misses some. The V and J calls and clone size were taken over from that table, and D and trimming were inferred from the DNA. This repertoire shows about 130,000 clones, about four fifths found once; its top ten account for 1.1%. Concerning this clone: No antigen is known for it.

Regarding the study as a whole: An apparent linkage of common viral pathogens to several of the most significant clusters emerged in a later analysis.

Each donor was healthy, and each was a bone marrow donor. Sequencing was done on a sample of PBMCs. The TCR originated in a male donor in good health and CMV-seronegative. The chain is built from TRBV27 and TRBJ2-2; 9 bases are shared with TRBD1. Here the CDR3 reads CASSLSIGRGQGPSIGELFF. DNA for the CDR3: TGTGCCAGCAGTTTATCGATCGGTCGGGGACAGGGCCCTAGCATCGGGGAGCTGTTTTTT.